Below, 8 T cell receptor beta chains from the same sample are listed, as sequenced in a study of blood T cell repertoires in COVID-19. The data were produced by immunoSEQ multiplex PCR, yet TCRdb's version contains in-frame clones alone and is incomplete. The table records hundreds of thousands of clones, about 89% of them present only once. The sequenced material came from peripheral blood. These receptors all come from a woman aged 45-60 years who had recovered from COVID-19.

The chain recombines TRBV30 with TRBJ1-1, with D possibly matching TRBD1 (6 bases). Deletions cut 0 bases from V and 1 base from J, with 24 bases between. This CDR3 is 19 amino acids long. CDR1 and CDR2 (germline): GTSNPN, SVGIG (reference sequence). The CDR3 sequence: CAWSVPRGRMGAPNTEAFF. CDR3 DNA: TGTGCCTGGAGTGTACCCCGAGGTCGGATGGGGGCGCCGAACACTGAAGCTTTCTTT. The full variable domain, rest sourced from reference TRBV30 and TRBJ1-1, is SQTIHQWPATLVQPVGSPLSLECTVEGTSNPNLYWYRQAAGRGLQLLFYSVGIGQISSEVPQNLSASRPQDRQFILSSKKLLLSDSGFYLCAWSVPRGRMGAPNTEAFFGQGTRLTVV.

The V call is TRBV7-2, the J call TRBJ1-5, with a possible D match to TRBD1 (6 bases). The CDR3 consists of 16 residues. With 0 bases removed from V and 5 bases from J, the gap between germline ends came to 14 bases. CDR1 and CDR2 from the germline V gene are SGHTA and FQGNSA. The CDR3 DNA reads TGTGCCAGCAGCTTAGCCCCCGGGACACATTATCAGCCCCAGCATTTT. It yields the protein CASSLAPGTHYQPQHF.

V usage is TRBV2 and J usage is TRBJ1-6; 9 bases align to TRBD1. Germline V lookup: CDR1 SNHLY, CDR2 FYNNEI. This CDR3 has 16 residues. With V trimmed by 4 bases and J by 7 bases, 8 bases remained unmatched. CDR3 nucleotides: TGTGCCAGCAGTGCCCTCCGACAGGGGGGCAATTCACCCCTCCACTTT. Amino acid sequence: CASSALRQGGNSPLHF.

The V call is TRBV27, the J call TRBJ1-1; 11 bases match TRBD1. This CDR3 spans 15 amino acids. Germline V gives CDR1 MNHEY, CDR2 SMNVEV (reference sequence). V lost 6 bases to trimming and J lost 4 bases; unmatched junction nucleotides: 7. The CDR3 region is CASRSGTGGGTEAFF. DNA for the CDR3: TGTGCCAGCAGGTCCGGGACAGGGGGTGGCACTGAAGCTTTCTTT.

V and J are TRBV12-3 or TRBV12-4 and TRBJ2-3; D is unclear. CDR3 length: 13 amino acids. The V end was cut by 9 bases, the J end by 1 base, with 11 bases between. CDR3 amino acids: CASAVPGTDTQYF. The CDR3 region has the DNA TGTGCCAGTGCTGTGCCGGGCACAGATACGCAGTATTTT.

The chain employs TRBV10-3 and TRBJ2-3, with TRBD2 identical over 8 bases. This CDR3 has 15 amino acids. Trimming cost V 10 bases and J 1 base; bases outside gene matches: 10. CDR1 is ENHRY and CDR2 is SYGVKD in the germline V gene. CDR3 sequence (DNA): TGTGCCACCCTGGCGAGCGGGGGACGCACAGATACGCAGTATTTT. This sequence encodes CATLASGGRTDTQYF.

This rearrangement joins TRBV6-1 to TRBJ2-1, with 7 bases lining up with TRBD2. Germline V CDR1 and CDR2: MNHNS, SASEGT. J lost 4 bases, V lost 0 bases, and 0 bases had no gene match. The CDR3 is 14 residues long. CDR3 bases: TGTGCCAGCAGTGAAGCCGGGGGGTACAATGAGCAGTTCTTC. Residues: CASSEAGGYNEQFF.

The chain recombines TRBV24-1 with TRBJ2-5, with 10 positions matching TRBD2. V shed 7 bases, J shed 7 bases, and the junction held 8 bases outside the gene matches. CDR1 and CDR2 from the germline V gene are KGHDR and SFDVKD. CDR3 length: 14 residues. The CDR3 protein is CATSGLAAPGTQYF. The CDR3 nucleotides read TGTGCCACCAGCGGACTAGCGGCACCAGGGACCCAGTACTTC.